What follows are 25 T cell receptor beta chains derived from one specimen sequenced in a study of control samples from healthy donors and cancer patients. The table came from immunoSEQ multiplex PCR; TCRdb's copy has only in-frame clones and leaves some out. The sample lists 100,000 to 150,000 clones; 92% were seen once. Sequenced sample: PBMCs. The receptors shown here come from a man older than 75 with head and neck cancer.

This chain uses TRBV2 with TRBJ1-4; D is undetermined. In germline, CDR1 is SNHLY, CDR2 FYNNEI. This CDR3 contains 14 residues. The V gene lost 6 bases and the J gene lost 4 bases, with 12 bases spanning the gap. The CDR3, as DNA: TGTGCCAGCAGGCCCCGCGGAGGTAATGAAAAACTGTTTTTT. It translates to CASRPRGGNEKLFF.

The chain couples TRBV5-1 to TRBJ2-4, with D perhaps TRBD1 or TRBD2 (6 bases each). CDR3 length: 15 residues. V was shortened by 4 bases and J by 6 bases, with 17 bases between the two germline ends. Germline V gene sequence: CDR1 SGHRS, CDR2 YFSETQ. CDR3: CASSRGTIGVNIQYF. CDR3 DNA sequence: TGCGCCAGCAGCCGGGGGACAATTGGCGTAAACATTCAGTACTTC.

The chain employs TRBV7-9 and TRBJ2-7, with TRBD1 identical over 7 bases. J lost 1 base, V lost 6 bases, and 9 bases had no gene match. CDR3 size: 15 residues. Germline CDR1 is SEHNR and CDR2 is FQNEAQ (reference sequence). CDR3 protein: CASRSGTDLSYEQYF. The CDR3 DNA sequence: TGTGCCAGCAGATCTGGGACAGATCTTTCCTACGAGCAGTACTTC. Complete variable domain (other parts from reference TRBV7-9 and TRBJ2-7): DTGVSQNPRHKITKRGQNVTFRCDPISEHNRLYWYRQTLGQGPEFLTYFQNEAQLEKSRLLSDRFSAERPKGSFSTLEIQRTEQGDSAMYLCASRSGTDLSYEQYFGPGTRLTVT.

The gene calls are TRBV5-1 and TRBJ2-7; no definite D call. Trimming removed 0 bases from V and 5 bases from J, with 12 bases in between. CDR3 length equals 14 residues. Germline loops: CDR1 SGHRS, CDR2 YFSETQ. This CDR3 reads CASSLAILGHEQYF. The CDR3 nucleotides are TGCGCCAGCAGCTTGGCCATATTGGGCCACGAGCAGTACTTC. Full variable domain (outside the CDR3, taken from reference TRBV5-1 and TRBJ2-7): KAGVTQTPRYLIKTRGQQVTLSCSPISGHRSVSWYQQTPGQGLQFLFEYFSETQRNKGNFPGRFSGRQFSNSRSEMNVSTLELGDSALYLCASSLAILGHEQYFGPGTRLTVT.

CDR3 bases: TGTGCCAGCAGCTCCGGTAGAGACTATGGCTACACCTTC. This gives the protein CASSSGRDYGYTF. The genes are TRBV5-6 and TRBJ1-2; no clear D. Germline V gives CDR1 SGHDT, CDR2 YYEEEE. V was cut by 3 bases and J by 3 bases, with 9 bases left in between. The CDR3 totals 13 residues.

The rearrangement uses TRBV10-3 and TRBJ1-2, with TRBD1 identical over 10 bases. The V gene's germline CDR1 is ENHRY and CDR2 SYGVKD. The CDR3 extends over 12 amino acids. The V segment lost 9 bases and the J segment 4 bases; nucleotides outside the gene matches: 2. CDR3 loop: CAIGDRGYGYTF. The CDR3 bases are TGTGCCATAGGGGACAGGGGCTATGGCTACACCTTC.

The V call is TRBV2, the J call TRBJ1-5; perhaps TRBD1 as D (6 bases). CDR1 and CDR2 (germline): SNHLY, FYNNEI. The CDR3 spans 13 residues. V lost 7 bases, J lost 5 bases, and 12 bases lay in between. This chain's CDR3 is CASTLTGHQPQHF. Here the CDR3 DNA reads TGTGCCAGCACCCTGACAGGACATCAGCCCCAGCATTTT.

This sequence joins TRBV29-1 and TRBJ2-1, with 11 bases aligning to TRBD2. The CDR3 has 17 residues. V lost 7 bases and J lost 3; bases outside the gene matches: 14. Germline V lookup: CDR1 SQVTM, CDR2 ANQGSEA. In DNA, the CDR3 is TGCAGCGCCACCGGGACTAGCGGAGGGGGAGGCTACAATGAGCAGTTCTTC. Translation: CSATGTSGGGGYNEQFF.

This chain links TRBV4-1 with TRBJ2-7; weak D call: TRBD1 (5 bases). Germline V lookup: CDR1 MGHRA, CDR2 YSYEKL. CDR3 length: 14 amino acids. V lost 0 bases and J lost 5, with 11 bases in between. CDR3 DNA: TGCGCCAGCAGCCAAGATTTGGGCAGGGACGAGCAGTACTTC. Amino acids: CASSQDLGRDEQYF.

The chain recombines TRBV15 with TRBJ2-3; D is unresolved. Trimming left V 6 bases short and J 0 bases short, with 10 bases between. There are 14 residues in the CDR3. Per germline, CDR1 LNHNV and CDR2 YYDKDF (reference sequence). The CDR3 sequence is CATRTGGSTDTQYF. The DNA of the CDR3 is TGTGCCACCAGAACGGGCGGTAGCACAGATACGCAGTATTTT.

This chain connects TRBV6-5 to TRBJ2-3, with TRBD2 matching over 8 bases. The trim removed 7 bases at V and 3 bases at J, leaving 6 bases unmatched. CDR1 is MNHEY and CDR2 is SVGAGI in the germline V gene. The CDR3 loop spans 14 amino acids. CDR3 protein: CASKPGLGTDTQYF. In DNA form, the CDR3 reads TGTGCCAGCAAACCGGGACTAGGAACAGATACGCAGTATTTT.

This sequence joins TRBV5-4 and TRBJ2-7; 8 positions agree with TRBD2. The CDR3 length is 14 residues. Germline lookup yields CDR1 SGHNT and CDR2 YYREEE (reference sequence). The V gene end was trimmed by 4 bases and the J gene end by 5 bases; junction bases not matched to a gene: 8. The DNA of the CDR3 is TGTGCCAGCAGCGACGCGCGGGAGGCCGACGAGCAGTACTTC. Translation: CASSDAREADEQYF.

J is TRBJ1-2 and V is TRBV25-1; TRBD1 might be the D (6 bases). The germline gives CDR1 MGHDK, CDR2 SYGVNS. The length of the CDR3 is 13 residues. Trimming shortened V by 1 base and J by 7 bases, and 10 bases separated the two germline ends. CDR3 amino acids: CASSESRTVGYTF. In nucleotides, the CDR3 is TGTGCCAGCAGTGAATCAAGGACAGTTGGCTACACCTTC.

This clone was seen a few times. At the DNA level, this CDR3 is encoded by other sequences in the same sample as well. The CDR3 region is CASSLAGSYEQYF. DNA for the CDR3: TGCGCCAGCAGCCTGGCGGGGAGCTACGAGCAGTACTTC. V and J are TRBV5-1 and TRBJ2-7, with a weak D call TRBD2 (6 bases). CDR3 size: 13 residues. Germline loops: CDR1 SGHRS, CDR2 YFSETQ. Trimming cost V 4 bases and J 3 bases, with 11 bases left between them.

The V and J genes are TRBV30 and TRBJ2-7; D gene ambiguous. The V gene lost 4 bases and the J gene lost 1 base, with 14 bases spanning the gap. CDR1 is GTSNPN, CDR2 SVGIG, per germline (reference sequence). The CDR3 loop spans 14 amino acids. CDR3 amino acids: CAWKLTRLSYEQYF. The CDR3 nucleotides are TGTGCCTGGAAACTTACAAGGTTGTCCTACGAGCAGTACTTC.

This chain uses TRBV11-2 with TRBJ2-3, with TRBD1 matching 7 bases. The junction had 9 bases not matched to a gene; V was cut back by 1 base and J by 14 bases. The CDR3 is 13 amino acids. Looked up from germline, CDR1 is SGHAT and CDR2 is FQNNGV. This CDR3 reads CASSLAGTDKGYF. The CDR3 coding sequence is TGTGCCAGCAGCTTAGCTGGGACAGACAAAGGGTATTTT.

This chain uses TRBV6-5 with TRBJ2-5, with D perhaps matching TRBD1 (5 bases). Per germline, CDR1 MNHEY and CDR2 SVGAGI. This CDR3 comprises 13 residues. The V gene lost 11 bases and the J gene lost 5 bases, with 18 bases spanning the gap. In DNA form, the CDR3 reads TGTGCCGGTAGAAGGGGTCTATCGGAGACCCAGTACTTC. Translated: CAGRRGLSETQYF.

This clone was recorded once. This chain links TRBV6-5 with TRBJ2-2; D is tentatively TRBD1 or TRBD2 (5 bases each). The germline gives CDR1 MNHEY, CDR2 SVGAGI. V lost 7 bases to trimming and J lost 4 bases, with 7 bases between them. The CDR3 loop spans 12 amino acids. The CDR3 DNA reads as TGTGCCAGCACCGGGGCCACCGGGGAGCTGTTTTTT. Translating it yields CASTGATGELFF.

V usage is TRBV9 and J usage is TRBJ1-1; maybe TRBD1 (5 bases). Deletions cut 1 base from V and 7 bases from J, with 11 bases between. The CDR3 spans 13 residues. Germline loops: CDR1 SGDLS, CDR2 YYNGEE. The CDR3 spells CASSVPGRSEAFF. The CDR3 DNA follows: TGTGCCAGCAGCGTACCGGGGCGGAGTGAAGCTTTCTTT.

The chain combines TRBV5-1 with TRBJ2-6, with D perhaps being TRBD1 or TRBD2 (5 bases each). The V gene lost 1 base and the J gene lost 0 bases, with 11 bases spanning the gap. The germline gives CDR1 SGHRS, CDR2 YFSETQ. This CDR3 region has 17 residues. CDR3 nucleotide sequence: TGCGCCAGCAGCTTGAGTCTAGGGACCTCTGGGGCCAACGTCCTGACTTTC. Translated: CASSLSLGTSGANVLTF.

This chain links TRBV6-5 with TRBJ1-2, with TRBD1 identical over 9 bases. The V and J ends lost 7 bases and 8 bases, in that order; junction bases with no gene match: 11. This CDR3 comprises 14 residues. CDR1 and CDR2 (germline): MNHEY, SVGAGI. The DNA of the CDR3 is TGTGCCAGCAAACGGGACAGGGCGGGCTACGGCTACACCTTC. This codes for CASKRDRAGYGYTF.

The chain combines TRBV5-1 with TRBJ1-5; D is unclear. Germline V gene data show CDR1 as SGHRS and CDR2 as YFSETQ. The CDR3 is made up of 13 amino acids. V was cut by 2 bases and J by 5 bases, with 8 bases left in between. The CDR3 DNA is TGCGCCAGCAGCTTACGGGTGGATCAGCCCCAGCATTTT. Translated: CASSLRVDQPQHF.

The chain carries TRBV5-1 and TRBJ1-2; D is possibly TRBD1 (5 bases). Trimming removed 1 base from V and 5 bases from J, with 15 bases in between. Germline V lookup: CDR1 SGHRS, CDR2 YFSETQ. The CDR3 consists of 15 residues. CDR3 sequence: CASSLLTQGFYGYTF. The CDR3 nucleotides read TGCGCCAGCAGCTTGCTTACGCAGGGTTTTTATGGCTACACCTTC.

The gene calls are TRBV6-1 and TRBJ2-7; D is tentatively TRBD1 or TRBD2 (5 bases each). Germline values: CDR1 MNHNS, CDR2 SASEGT. V shed 2 bases and J shed 2 bases, with 7 bases lying between them. CDR3 length equals 13 residues. The chain's CDR3 is CASSERDPYEQYF. The CDR3 coding sequence is TGTGCCAGCAGTGAACGGGACCCCTACGAGCAGTACTTC.

The chain employs TRBV3-1 (or the pseudogene TRBV3-2) and TRBJ1-6, with 7 bases aligning to TRBD1. Germline CDR1 is LGHDT and CDR2 is YNNKEL (reference sequence). The ends lost 4 bases at V and 6 bases at J; junction bases unmatched: 15. This CDR3 has 18 residues. The CDR3 DNA reads TGTGCCAGCAGCCCTATCCCAGGGGGTGGGATGAGTAATTCACCCCTCCACTTT. Protein sequence: CASSPIPGGGMSNSPLHF.